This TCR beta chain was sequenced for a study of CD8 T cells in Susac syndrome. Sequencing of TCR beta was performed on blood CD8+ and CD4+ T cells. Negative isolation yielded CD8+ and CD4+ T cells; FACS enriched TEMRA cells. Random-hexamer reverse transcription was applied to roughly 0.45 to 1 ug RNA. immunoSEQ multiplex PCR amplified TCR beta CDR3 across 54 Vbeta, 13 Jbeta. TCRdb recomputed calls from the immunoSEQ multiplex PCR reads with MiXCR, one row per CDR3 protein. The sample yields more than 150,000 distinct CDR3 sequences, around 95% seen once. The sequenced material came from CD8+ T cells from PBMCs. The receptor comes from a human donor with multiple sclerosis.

CDR3 region: CASSQAVFYNEQFF. CDR3 bases: TGTGCCAGCAGCCAAGCCGTGTTCTACAATGAGCAGTTCTTC. V gene TRBV14 combines with J gene TRBJ2-1; no definite D call. Trimming left V 1 base short and J 3 bases short, with 7 bases between. The CDR3 sequence is 14 residues long. Germline CDR1 reads SGHDN; CDR2 reads FVKESK.